The clone carrying this T cell receptor (beta chain) was found many times. Its specificity is unknown. Germline CDR1 SEHNR, CDR2 FQNEAQ (reference sequence). V lost 2 bases, J lost 3 bases, and 6 bases lay in between. This CDR3 region has 13 residues. These data are taken from a study of CD8 T cells in ankylosing spondylitis. Overall study findings and caveats: Disease-linked clones had a CD8+ phenotype and relatively low frequency in peripheral blood. A motif of under ten highly homologous TCR beta variants was seen as apparently characteristic of ankylosing spondylitis blood. Clones linked to disease were reported to show significant enrichment in matched ankylosing spondylitis synovial fluid. Earlier reports found some motif variants in synovial fluid and blood in reactive arthritis.

Using quantitative 5'-RACE with molecular barcodes, the authors made TCR beta libraries. TCRdb reprocessed the 5' RACE reads via MiXCR and lists one record per CDR3 protein. The sample shows about 500,000 distinct CDR3 sequences, approximately 5% of them seen only once. The TCR originated in a male donor with ankylosing spondylitis. The V gene is TRBV7-9, the J gene TRBJ2-3; no reliable D call. The sequencing input was blood, either unsorted or a sorted T cell fraction (not recorded which). DNA of the CDR3: TGTGCCAGCAGCTTAAAGGCGACAGATACGCAGTATTTT. This gives the protein CASSLKATDTQYF.